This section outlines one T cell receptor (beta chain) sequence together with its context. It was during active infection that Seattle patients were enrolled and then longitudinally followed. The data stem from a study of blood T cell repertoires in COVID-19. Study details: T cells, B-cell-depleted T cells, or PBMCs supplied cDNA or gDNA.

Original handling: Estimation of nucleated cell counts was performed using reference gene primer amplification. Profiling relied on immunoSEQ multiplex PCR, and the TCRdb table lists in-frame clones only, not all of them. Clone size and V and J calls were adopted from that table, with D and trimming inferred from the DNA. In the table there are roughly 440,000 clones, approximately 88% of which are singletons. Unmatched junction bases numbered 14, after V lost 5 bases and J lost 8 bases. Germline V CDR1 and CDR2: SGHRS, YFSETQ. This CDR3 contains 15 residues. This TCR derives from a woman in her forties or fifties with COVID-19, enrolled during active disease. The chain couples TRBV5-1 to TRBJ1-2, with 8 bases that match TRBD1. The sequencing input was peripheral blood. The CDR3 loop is CASRYGQGEVGGYTF. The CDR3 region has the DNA TGCGCCAGCAGATATGGACAGGGTGAGGTTGGCGGCTACACCTTC.